The 12 T cell receptor beta chains presented below share a single source sample, sequenced in a study of T cell responses to AZD1222 COVID-19 vaccine. Libraries were prepared by immunoSEQ multiplex PCR; TCRdb keeps only in-frame clonotypes and omits some of them. The data hold roughly 200,000 clones, with roughly 88% observed a single time. Source: peripheral blood, taken on day 0 of AZD1222 vaccination. These TCRs come from an adult in good health.

The chain recombines TRBV19 with TRBJ1-2; no clear D. Trimming stripped 4 bases from V and 4 bases from J, with 13 bases between. CDR1 is LNHDA and CDR2 is SQIVND in the germline V gene (reference sequence). CDR3 size: 14 residues. As DNA, the CDR3 is TGTGCCAGTAGTAAGACCGACGGCCTCTATGGCTACACCTTC. Amino acid sequence: CASSKTDGLYGYTF.

This chain joins TRBV2 and TRBJ2-7; tentatively, D is TRBD1 (6 bases). Looked up from germline, CDR1 is SNHLY and CDR2 is FYNNEI. Trimming removed 6 bases at V and 2 bases at J, with 11 bases between. The CDR3 length is 13 residues. This CDR3 is CASRRDTAYEQYF. In DNA, the CDR3 is TGTGCCAGCAGGAGGGACACCGCCTACGAGCAGTACTTC.

The chain has TRBV7-9 and TRBJ1-3, with 8 positions matching TRBD1. The CDR3 totals 16 residues. Germline values: CDR1 SEHNR, CDR2 FQNEAQ (reference sequence). The V and J ends lost 5 bases and 7 bases, in that order; junction bases with no gene match: 13. CDR3 protein: CASSPPGQGLRNTIYF. The CDR3 region has the DNA TGTGCCAGCAGCCCCCCCGGACAGGGCCTTCGGAACACCATATATTTT.

J is TRBJ2-7 and V is TRBV11-2; D may be TRBD2 (6 bases). Trimming pared 5 bases from V and 4 bases from J, leaving 18 bases between. This CDR3 has 15 residues. Germline V gene data show CDR1 as SGHAT and CDR2 as FQNNGV. The CDR3 DNA reads as TGTGCCAGCAGCCCCGGGGGAAACCGAGGGTACGAGCAGTACTTC. Protein product: CASSPGGNRGYEQYF.

The V gene is TRBV2, the J gene TRBJ2-5, with D possibly TRBD2 on 6 matching bases. The germline gives CDR1 SNHLY, CDR2 FYNNEI. V dropped 8 bases and J dropped 1 base, with 29 bases sitting between them. The CDR3 contains 19 residues. The CDR3 DNA reads TGTGCCAGCCGCCGCCGGGACTCGTGGACGCAACCCCTCCAAGAGACCCAGTACTTC. This codes for CASRRRDSWTQPLQETQYF. The variable domain in full, completed from reference TRBV2 and TRBJ2-5, reads EPEVTQTPSHQVTQMGQEVILRCVPISNHLYFYWYRQILGQKVEFLVSFYNNEISEKSEIFDDQFSVERPDGSNFTLKIRSTKLEDSAMYFCASRRRDSWTQPLQETQYFGPGTRLLVL.

CDR3 DNA: TGTGCCAGCAGCTTACCGACAGGGATCCAAGAGACCCAGTACTTC. It yields the protein CASSLPTGIQETQYF. V is TRBV5-6 and J is TRBJ2-5; TRBD1 aligns across 7 bases. With V trimmed by 2 bases and J by 1 base, 5 bases remained unmatched. This CDR3 is 15 amino acids long. Germline V lookup: CDR1 SGHDT, CDR2 YYEEEE.

This clone was counted only a few times. This chain joins TRBV29-1 and TRBJ1-1; D possibly corresponds to TRBD1 (5 bases). This CDR3 comprises 13 residues. Deletions cut 6 bases from V and 0 bases from J, with 11 bases between. Looked up from germline, CDR1 is SQVTM and CDR2 is ANQGSEA. Here the CDR3 reads CSVAGTVNTEAFF. The CDR3 coding sequence is TGCAGCGTGGCCGGGACGGTGAACACTGAAGCTTTCTTT.

V is TRBV2 and J is TRBJ2-1, with TRBD2 matching over 10 bases. V trimming: 4 bases; J trimming: 9 bases; junction bases outside the gene matches: 9. This CDR3 contains 15 residues. Germline loops: CDR1 SNHLY, CDR2 FYNNEI. CDR3 region: CASSALAGNQGEQFF. CDR3 in DNA: TGTGCCAGCAGTGCACTAGCGGGGAACCAGGGTGAGCAGTTCTTC.

This chain joins TRBV5-1 and TRBJ2-7; D remains ambiguous. Between the trimmed V and J ends, which lost 0 bases and 4 bases, there was a span of 23 bases. This CDR3 contains 18 residues. The germline gives CDR1 SGHRS, CDR2 YFSETQ. CDR3 DNA sequence: TGCGCCAGCAGCTTGGTCAGCAGAACTCAAGTCCCTTCGTACGAGCAGTACTTC. This encodes CASSLVSRTQVPSYEQYF.

The CDR3 region is CARIEGPYSTDTQYF. CDR3 bases: TGTGCCAGAATCGAGGGGCCCTACAGCACAGATACGCAGTATTTT. The rearrangement uses TRBV6-4 and TRBJ2-3; the D gene could be TRBD1 or TRBD2 (5 bases each). V lost 9 bases, J lost 0 bases, and 16 bases lay in between. The germline gives CDR1 MRHNA, CDR2 SNTAGT. There are 15 residues in the CDR3.

J is TRBJ2-7 and V is TRBV28; D is unresolved. The V and J ends lost 7 bases and 2 bases respectively, with 9 bases between them. CDR3 length: 12 amino acids. The germline gives CDR1 MDHEN, CDR2 SYDVKM. The DNA of the CDR3 is TGTGCCAGCAATAGAGGAGCCTACGAGCAGTACTTC. This translates into CASNRGAYEQYF.

As DNA, the CDR3 is TGTGCCAGCAGCCTCCGGAGGACAGGATCCTATGGCTACACCTTC. Amino acids: CASSLRRTGSYGYTF. The V call is TRBV5-6, the J call TRBJ1-2; 7 nucleotides line up with TRBD1. The V gene end was trimmed by 4 bases and the J gene end by 4 bases; junction bases not matched to a gene: 10. This CDR3 has 15 amino acids. The germline V gene has CDR1 SGHDT and CDR2 YYEEEE.